This T cell receptor (beta chain) was observed in a study of immune heterogeneity within non-small cell lung tumors. Study observations and caveats: Identical dominant CDR3 beta clonotypes spanned tumor sites within a patient, beside site-unique high-frequency clones. Individual patients' high-frequency T-cell receptor beta clonotypes were largely distinct from one another. The study found that local T-cell clonality correlated moderately but significantly with local tumor mutational burden (R about 0.34).

Points on this clonotype: As yet, its antigen is unknown.

The TCR beta CDR3 region underwent multiplex PCR amplification with 32 V and 13 J primers. MiXCR, applied by TCRdb to the multiplex PCR reads, yields one record per CDR3 protein. The sample shows around 9,700 distinct CDR3 sequences, about a fifth of them seen only once. Template input, which was bulk tumor genomic DNA, totaled approximately 630 ng per sample. Multiple widely separated biopsies were taken from each primary tumor at surgery. Curative surgery was undertaken by patients, who had untreated, newly diagnosed non-small cell lung cancer. Germline V gene sequence: CDR1 GTSNPN, CDR2 SVGIG (reference sequence). Trimming removed 3 bases at V and 10 bases at J, with 15 bases between. CDR3 length equals 12 residues.

The sequenced sample was lung tumor tissue. The clonotype originates from a man between 60 and 75 years old with non-small cell lung cancer. The rearrangement uses TRBV30 and TRBJ1-1; D may be TRBD1 (5 bases). CDR3 DNA: TGTGCCTGGAGGCAAGGACACTACGGAGCTTTCTTT. The encoded protein is CAWRQGHYGAFF.